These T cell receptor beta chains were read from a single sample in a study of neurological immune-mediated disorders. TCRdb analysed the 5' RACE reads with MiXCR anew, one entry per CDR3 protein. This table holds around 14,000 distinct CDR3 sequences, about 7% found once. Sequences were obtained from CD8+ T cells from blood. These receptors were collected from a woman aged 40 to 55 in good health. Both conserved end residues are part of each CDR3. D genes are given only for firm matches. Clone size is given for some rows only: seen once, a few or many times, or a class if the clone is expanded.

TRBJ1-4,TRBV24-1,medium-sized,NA,CATSDARLGRNEKLFF,TGTGCCACCAGTGATGCCCGTCTCGGACGAAATGAAAAACTGTTTTTT
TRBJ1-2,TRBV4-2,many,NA,CASSQDRFLGNYGYTF,TGTGCCAGCAGCCAAGACAGGTTCCTCGGTAACTATGGCTACACCTTC
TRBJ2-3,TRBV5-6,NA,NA,CASSLGGGSTDTQYF,TGTGCCAGCAGCTTGGGTGGCGGGAGCACAGATACGCAGTATTTT
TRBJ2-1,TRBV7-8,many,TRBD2,CASSSQGLAPNSLFF,TGTGCCAGCAGCTCACAGGGACTAGCGCCTAACTCGCTGTTCTTC
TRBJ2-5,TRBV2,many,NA,CASSLRVSETQYF,TGTGCCAGCAGTCTCAGGGTTTCAGAGACCCAGTACTTC
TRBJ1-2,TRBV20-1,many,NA,CSARDLSSYGYTF,TGCAGTGCTAGAGATCTCAGCAGCTATGGCTACACCTTC
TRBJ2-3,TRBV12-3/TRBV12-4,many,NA,CASSLVINTDTQYF,TGTGCCAGCAGTTTAGTAATTAACACAGATACGCAGTATTTT
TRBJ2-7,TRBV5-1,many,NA,CASSLFVNEQYF,TGCGCCAGCAGCTTGTTCGTCAACGAGCAGTACTTC
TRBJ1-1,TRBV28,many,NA,CASSLWGGNTEAFF,TGTGCCAGCAGTTTATGGGGGGGGAACACTGAAGCTTTCTTT
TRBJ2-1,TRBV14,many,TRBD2,CASSQDGPLAGVENEQFF,TGTGCCAGCAGCCAAGATGGCCCACTAGCGGGAGTCGAAAATGAGCAGTTCTTC
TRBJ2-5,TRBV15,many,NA,CATSRGGGVGTGYLETQYF,TGTGCCACCAGCAGAGGGGGGGGCGTCGGGACTGGCTATTTGGAGACCCAGTACTTC
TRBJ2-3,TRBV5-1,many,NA,CASTLRSGVDTQYF,TGCGCCAGCACCCTACGGTCAGGGGTAGATACGCAGTATTTT
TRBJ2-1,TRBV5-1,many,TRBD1,CASSLVGDTGDWPMSNEQFF,TGCGCCAGCAGCTTGGTTGGAGATACAGGGGATTGGCCAATGTCAAATGAGCAGTTCTTC
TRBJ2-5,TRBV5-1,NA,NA,CARSSRKGLAETQYF,TGCGCCAGAAGCAGCCGGAAAGGTCTAGCGGAGACCCAGTACTTC
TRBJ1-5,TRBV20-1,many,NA,CSARDNLLNQPQHF,TGCAGTGCTAGAGATAACCTTTTGAATCAGCCCCAGCATTTT
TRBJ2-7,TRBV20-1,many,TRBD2,CSASGRISYEQYF,TGCAGTGCTAGCGGGAGGATCTCCTACGAGCAGTACTTC
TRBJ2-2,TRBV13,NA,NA,CASSRGTRDGEQFF,TGTGCCAGCAGCAGGGGGACAAGGGATGGGGAGCAGTTTTTT
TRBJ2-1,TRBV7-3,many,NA,CASSLAGHNEQFF,TGTGCCAGCAGTCTAGCAGGGCACAATGAGCAGTTCTTC
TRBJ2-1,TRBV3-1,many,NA,CASSQQAGSYNEQFF,TGTGCCAGCAGCCAGCAGGCCGGATCCTACAATGAGCAGTTCTTC
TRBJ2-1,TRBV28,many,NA,CASSLLLLRSSYNEQFF,TGTGCCAGCAGCCTACTCCTGTTGCGGAGCTCCTACAATGAGCAGTTCTTC
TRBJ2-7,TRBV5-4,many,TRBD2,CASSGKRGSSYEQYF,TGTGCCAGCAGCGGAAAGCGGGGGAGCTCCTACGAGCAGTACTTC
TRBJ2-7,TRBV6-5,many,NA,CASKSGITYEQYF,TGTGCCAGCAAGTCAGGAATAACCTACGAGCAGTACTTC
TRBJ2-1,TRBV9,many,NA,CASSGGGSSYNEQFF,TGTGCCAGCAGCGGAGGGGGGAGCTCCTACAATGAGCAGTTCTTC
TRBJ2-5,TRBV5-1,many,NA,CASSSHRDTFQETQYF,TGCGCCAGCAGCTCCCATCGGGACACCTTCCAAGAGACCCAGTACTTC
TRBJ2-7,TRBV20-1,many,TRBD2,CSARQTGRAFEQYF,TGCAGTGCTAGACAGACCGGGAGGGCCTTCGAGCAGTACTTC
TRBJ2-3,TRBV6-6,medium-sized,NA,CASSANTADTQYF,TGTGCCAGCAGCGCAAATACAGCGGATACGCAGTATTTT
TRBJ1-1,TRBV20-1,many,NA,CSARSGENGEAFF,TGCAGTGCTAGATCAGGGGAAAACGGTGAAGCTTTCTTT
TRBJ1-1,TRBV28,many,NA,CASGPNEAFF,TGTGCCAGCGGGCCAAATGAAGCTTTCTTT
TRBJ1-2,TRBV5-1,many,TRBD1,CASSPDATGGRDGYTF,TGCGCCAGCAGCCCGGATGCGACAGGGGGCCGCGATGGCTACACCTTC
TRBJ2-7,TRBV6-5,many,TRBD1,CASSYPGQGTYEQYF,TGTGCCAGCAGTTACCCGGGACAGGGGACCTACGAGCAGTACTTC
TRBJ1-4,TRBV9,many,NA,CASSQSGGGRNEKLFF,TGTGCCAGCAGTCAAAGCGGGGGGGGACGTAATGAAAAACTGTTTTTT
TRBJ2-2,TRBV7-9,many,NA,CASSLVRGVTGELFF,TGTGCCAGCAGCTTAGTCAGGGGCGTGACCGGGGAGCTGTTTTTT
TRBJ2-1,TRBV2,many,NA,CASSGVSQSGSGKQFF,TGTGCCAGCAGTGGTGTATCTCAGTCCGGGTCGGGGAAGCAGTTCTTC
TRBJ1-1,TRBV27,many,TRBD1,CASGQGRGNTEAFF,TGTGCCAGCGGACAGGGGCGAGGGAACACTGAAGCTTTCTTT
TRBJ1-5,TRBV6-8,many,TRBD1,CASSYRRQGVLDKQPQHF,TGTGCCAGCAGTTACCGAAGGCAGGGGGTACTCGATAAGCAGCCCCAGCATTTT
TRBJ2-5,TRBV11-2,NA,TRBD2,CASNLAGEQETQYF,TGTGCCAGCAATCTAGCGGGGGAGCAAGAGACCCAGTACTTC
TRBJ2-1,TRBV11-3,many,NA,CASSIRVVCRGNEQFF,TGTGCCAGCAGTATAAGGGTGGTGTGTAGGGGGAATGAGCAGTTCTTC
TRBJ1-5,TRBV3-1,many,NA,CASSEDRGGQPQHF,TGTGCCAGCAGCGAGGACCGGGGCGGTCAGCCCCAGCATTTT
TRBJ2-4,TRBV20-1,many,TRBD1,CSASDRVLNIQYF,TGCAGTGCTTCGGACAGGGTCCTAAACATTCAGTACTTC
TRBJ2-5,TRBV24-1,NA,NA,CATGETRDQETQYF,TGTGCCACCGGAGAAACACGGGACCAAGAGACCCAGTACTTC
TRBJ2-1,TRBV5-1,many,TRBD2,CASSLRPPSGGIYEQFF,TGCGCCAGCAGCTTGAGACCCCCTAGCGGGGGAATTTATGAGCAGTTCTTC
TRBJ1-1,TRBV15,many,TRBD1,CATSTDRENTEAFF,TGTGCCACCAGCACGGACAGGGAGAATACTGAAGCTTTCTTT
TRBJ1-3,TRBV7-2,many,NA,CASSLLVGSSSGNTIYF,TGTGCCAGCAGCTTACTCGTCGGCTCAAGCTCTGGAAACACCATATATTTT
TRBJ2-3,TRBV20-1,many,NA,CSAKWDTQYF,TGCAGTGCTAAATGGGATACGCAGTATTTT
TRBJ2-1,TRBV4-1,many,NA,CASSRTSSYNEQFF,TGCGCCAGCAGCCGGACAAGCTCCTACAATGAGCAGTTCTTC
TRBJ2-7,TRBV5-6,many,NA,CASSFGTSYEQYF,TGTGCCAGCAGCTTTGGGACCTCCTACGAGCAGTACTTC
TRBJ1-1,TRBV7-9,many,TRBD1,CACGQTGAVNTEAFF,TGTGCCTGCGGCCAAACAGGGGCAGTGAACACTGAAGCTTTCTTT